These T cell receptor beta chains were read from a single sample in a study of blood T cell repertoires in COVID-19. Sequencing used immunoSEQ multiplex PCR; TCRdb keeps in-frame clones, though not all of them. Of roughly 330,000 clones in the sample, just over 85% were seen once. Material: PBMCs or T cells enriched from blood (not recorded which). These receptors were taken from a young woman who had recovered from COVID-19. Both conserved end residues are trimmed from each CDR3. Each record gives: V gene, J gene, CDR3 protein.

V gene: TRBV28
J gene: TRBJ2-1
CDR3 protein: ASTIGQGAYNEQF

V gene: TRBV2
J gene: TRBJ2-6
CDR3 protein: ASSADTSSGANVLT

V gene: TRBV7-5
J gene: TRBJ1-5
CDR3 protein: VRSFDRGLGNSNQPQH

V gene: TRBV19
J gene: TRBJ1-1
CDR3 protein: ASTGQGTEAF

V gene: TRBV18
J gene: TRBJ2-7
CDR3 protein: ASSPRFHEQY

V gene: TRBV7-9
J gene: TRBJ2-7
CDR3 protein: ASSLLASTEQY

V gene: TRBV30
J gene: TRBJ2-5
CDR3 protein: AWTAGGGETQY

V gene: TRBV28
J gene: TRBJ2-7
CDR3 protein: ASSFTSPAAEQY

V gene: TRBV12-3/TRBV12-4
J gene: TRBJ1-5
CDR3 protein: ASRYRDLQPQH

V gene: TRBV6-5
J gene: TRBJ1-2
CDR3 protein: ASSYSFGSSGYT

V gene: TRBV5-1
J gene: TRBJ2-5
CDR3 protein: ASSTGGAGETQY

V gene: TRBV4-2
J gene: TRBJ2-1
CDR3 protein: ASSLAEGNNEQF

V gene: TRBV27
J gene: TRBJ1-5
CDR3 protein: ASSSYSYSNQPQH

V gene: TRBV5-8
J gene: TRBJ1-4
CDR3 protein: ASSQPDRDEKLF

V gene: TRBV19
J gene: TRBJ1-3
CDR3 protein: ASSSPHQASGNTIY

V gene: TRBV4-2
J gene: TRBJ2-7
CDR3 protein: ASSLNGAEQY

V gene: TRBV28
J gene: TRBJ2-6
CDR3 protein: ASREYTGTGANVLT

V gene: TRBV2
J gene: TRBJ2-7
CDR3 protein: ASSEASTLLGPEQY

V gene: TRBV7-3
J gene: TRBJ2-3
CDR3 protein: ASSPNGAGTDTQY

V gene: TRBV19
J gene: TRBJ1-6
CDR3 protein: ASSLQKLAGQSPLH

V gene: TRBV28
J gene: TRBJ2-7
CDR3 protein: ASKFSDRDQGSYEQY

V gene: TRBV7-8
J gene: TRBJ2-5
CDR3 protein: ASSSDRARY

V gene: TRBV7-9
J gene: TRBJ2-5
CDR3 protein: ASRDGLAGETQY

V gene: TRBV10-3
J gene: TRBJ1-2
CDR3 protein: ATTEDYGYT

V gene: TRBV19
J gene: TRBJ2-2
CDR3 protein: ASSSSVSNTGELF

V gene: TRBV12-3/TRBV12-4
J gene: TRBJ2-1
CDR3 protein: ASGGAYNEQF

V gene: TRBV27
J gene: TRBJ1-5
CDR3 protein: ASSPDSSNQPQH

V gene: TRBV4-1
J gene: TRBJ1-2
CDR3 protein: ASSQDTIFGGRGRGYT

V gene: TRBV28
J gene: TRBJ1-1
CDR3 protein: ASYPGQGWTEAF

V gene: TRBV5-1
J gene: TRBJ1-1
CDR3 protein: ASSYGQEVTEAF

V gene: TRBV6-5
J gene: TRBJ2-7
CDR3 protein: ASTSTFYEQY

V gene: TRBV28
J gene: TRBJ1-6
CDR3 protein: ASSPYSSSYNSPLH

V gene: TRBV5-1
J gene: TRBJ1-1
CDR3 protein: ASSLGTGGITEAF

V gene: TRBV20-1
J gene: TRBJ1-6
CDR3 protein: SASDSGGNSPLH

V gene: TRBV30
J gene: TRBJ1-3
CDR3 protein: AWTMGSTPSLWGNTIY

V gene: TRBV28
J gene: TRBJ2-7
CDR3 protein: ASNQGRTFEQY

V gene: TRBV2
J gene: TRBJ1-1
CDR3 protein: ASSEGDRLMNTEAF

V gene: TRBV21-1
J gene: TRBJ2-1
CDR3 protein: ASSKGRTGAYNEQF

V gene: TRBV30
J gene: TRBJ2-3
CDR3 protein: AWSLAGAQY

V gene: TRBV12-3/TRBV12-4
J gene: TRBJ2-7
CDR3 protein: ASSLKQSYEQY

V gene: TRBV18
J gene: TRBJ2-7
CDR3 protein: ASSPRSGGNDEQY

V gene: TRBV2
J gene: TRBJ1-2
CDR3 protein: ASQGQLSNYGYT

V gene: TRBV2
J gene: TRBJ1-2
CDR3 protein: ASSENGPANYGYT

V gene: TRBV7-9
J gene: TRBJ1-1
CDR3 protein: ASSSTPRGSYTEAF

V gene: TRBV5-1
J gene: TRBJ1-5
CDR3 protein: ASSSLGQADQPQH

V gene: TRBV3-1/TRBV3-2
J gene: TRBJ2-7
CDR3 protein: ASSQAGTGDSEQY

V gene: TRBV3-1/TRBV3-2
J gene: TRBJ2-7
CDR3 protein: ASSQGLAGGYEQY